The 32 T cell receptor beta chains listed next were all sequenced from one sample in a study of glioma-infiltrating T cells. Using RNA template, CDR3s of TCR alpha and beta were amplified with iRepertoire arm-PCR. TCRdb reprocessed the multiplex PCR reads with MiXCR, giving one entry per CDR3 protein. The table includes about 130,000 distinct CDR3 sequences, roughly 24% detected once. The sample was glioma tissue, nonneoplastic brain tissue, or PBMCs (not recorded which). Every receptor here comes from a human donor with low-grade glioma or glioblastoma, undergoing nonglioma brain surgery, or in good health (not recorded which).

This clonotype was counted at least ten times. The genes are TRBV27 and TRBJ2-1; perhaps TRBD1 as D (5 bases). The germline V gene has CDR1 MNHEY and CDR2 SMNVEV (reference sequence). The length of the CDR3 is 13 residues. Trimming removed 1 base from V and 8 bases from J, with 9 bases in between. The CDR3 here is CASSLLGVDEQFF. CDR3 DNA sequence: TGTGCCAGCAGTTTATTAGGGGTGGATGAGCAGTTCTTC.

This clonotype has only one observation. This may arise from a read error, as a much more abundant clone is one base away. V gene TRBV7-3 combines with J gene TRBJ2-5, with D perhaps TRBD2 (6 bases). CDR3 size: 14 residues. CDR1 SGHTA and CDR2 FQGTGA come from the germline V gene. CDR3 DNA sequence: TGTGCCGGCAGCTTTGCCGGAGGGCAAGAGACCCAGTACTTC. Translating it yields CAGSFAGGQETQYF.

The chain couples TRBV12-3 or TRBV12-4 to TRBJ1-2; D ambiguous. V was cut by 7 bases and J by 8 bases, with 20 bases left in between. The CDR3 consists of 14 residues. The CDR3 DNA reads TGTGCCAGCACCGGAGACGGACGTCTGGCAGGCTACACCTTC. Protein sequence: CASTGDGRLAGYTF.

For this clonotype: This may arise from a read error, as a much more abundant clone is one base away. This chain joins TRBV20-1 and TRBJ1-5; D gene ambiguous. Germline V gene data show CDR1 as DFQATT and CDR2 as SNEGSKA (reference sequence). The CDR3 length is 12 residues. CDR3 sequence reads: CSGGGSNQPKHF. CDR3 bases: TGCAGTGGGGGAGGGAGCAATCAGCCCAAGCATTTT.

As for this clonotype: A much larger clone differs from this one at a single base, so this may be a read error. The chain is built from TRBV28 and TRBJ2-1, with 7 bases aligning to TRBD2. CDR3 length: 15 residues. Germline V lookup: CDR1 MDHEN, CDR2 SYDVKM. The CDR3: CASRLFRTRSDEQFF. The CDR3 nucleotides are TGTGCCAGCCGTTTATTTCGGACTAGAAGTGATGAGCAGTTCTTC.

In this sample, this clonotype turned up many times. The chain employs TRBV19 and TRBJ1-1; unclear D gene. Germline loops: CDR1 LNHDA, CDR2 SQIVND (reference sequence). This CDR3 has 11 amino acids. The V end was cut by 5 bases, the J end by 3 bases, with 4 bases between. The CDR3 sequence is CASSLDTEAFF. The CDR3 DNA is TGTGCCAGTAGTTTGGACACTGAAGCTTTCTTT.

This clonotype came up many times. The chain links TRBV27 to TRBJ2-7; 11 bases map to TRBD2. This CDR3 contains 14 residues. The junction had 3 bases not matched to a gene; V was cut back by 6 bases and J by 2 bases. The germline V gene encodes CDR1 MNHEY and CDR2 SMNVEV (reference sequence). The CDR3 sequence is CASRTSGDTYEQYF. CDR3 sequence (DNA): TGTGCCAGCAGGACTAGCGGGGATACCTACGAGCAGTACTTC.

This clonotype was detected many times. This sequence joins TRBV28 and TRBJ2-7, with D possibly being TRBD2 (7 bases). The CDR3 length is 19 residues. From germline, CDR1 is MDHEN and CDR2 SYDVKM. V was trimmed by 9 bases and J by 3 bases, leaving 33 bases between them. CDR3 nucleotide sequence: TGTGCCAGGGCCCCAAGGGGGGGGAATTGGGCGGGGTATTTCTACGAGCAGTACTTC. It is translated as CARAPRGGNWAGYFYEQYF.

As to this clonotype: Mismatch with germline at one junction end may stem from a read error. The V gene is TRBV7-6, the J gene TRBJ1-1; no firm D call. Per germline, CDR1 SGHVS and CDR2 FNYEAQ. The CDR3 consists of 14 residues. CDR3 nucleotide sequence: TGTGCCAGCAGCTTAGACACCAGGAACACTGAAGCTTACTTT. Its protein product is CASSLDTRNTEAYF.

The table lists this clonotype with many counts. The chain has TRBV27 and TRBJ2-5; no clear D gene. Germline assignment: CDR1 MNHEY and CDR2 SMNVEV (reference sequence). Trimming pared 6 bases from V and 4 bases from J, leaving 12 bases between. The CDR3 has 13 amino acids. The DNA for the CDR3 is TGTGCCAGCAGCCCGCTATTCGGAGAGACCCAGTACTTC. Protein: CASSPLFGETQYF.

This clonotype was observed many times. The V gene is TRBV20-1, the J gene TRBJ1-4; 8 bases fit TRBD1. The J segment lost 8 bases and the V segment lost 0 bases, leaving 8 bases of the junction unmatched. The germline V gene has CDR1 DFQATT and CDR2 SNEGSKA (reference sequence). The CDR3 is made up of 15 amino acids. CDR3 sequence: CSARDLQGAWEKLFF. Written as DNA, the CDR3 is TGCAGTGCTAGAGATTTGCAGGGGGCATGGGAAAAACTGTTTTTT.

Details on this clonotype: A clone one base away is much larger, so this may be a read error. The chain couples TRBV10-3 to TRBJ2-3; 12 bases agree with TRBD2. Germline V lookup: CDR1 ENHRY, CDR2 SYGVKD. The CDR3 covers 17 residues. Here the CDR3 reads CAISESGLAGTADAQYF. CDR3 DNA sequence: TGTGCCATCAGTGAGTCCGGACTAGCGGGAACTGCAGATGCGCAGTATTTT.

This clonotype was found many times. The chain employs TRBV11-1 and TRBJ2-5; 9 nucleotides agree with TRBD1. V shed 2 bases and J 1 base; nucleotides not matched to a gene: 8. Germline assignment: CDR1 SGHAT and CDR2 FQDESV (reference sequence). The length of the CDR3 is 17 residues. The CDR3 nucleotides are TGTGCCAGCAGCTTACGAGGATGGGGACAGGGCCAAGAGACCCAGTACTTC. Residues: CASSLRGWGQGQETQYF.

As regards this clonotype: Given a much more abundant clone one base away, this may be a read error. The chain uses TRBV12-3 or TRBV12-4 and TRBJ2-2; perhaps TRBD2 as D (6 bases). CDR3 length: 15 amino acids. The V end was cut by 5 bases, the J end by 6 bases, with 16 bases between. CDR3: CASSNGRRWAGELFF. The CDR3 DNA is TGTGCCAGCAGTAACGGGAGAAGGTGGGCCGGGGAGCTGTTTTTT.

This clonotype occurred many times. The chain uses TRBV7-2 and TRBJ2-7; D ambiguous. Germline V lookup: CDR1 SGHTA, CDR2 FQGNSA. Trimming took 5 bases from V and 1 from J, leaving 18 bases between them. The CDR3 totals 16 residues. CDR3 in amino acids: CASSRFGQTSSYEQYF. CDR3 nucleotides: TGTGCCAGCAGCAGGTTCGGGCAGACCTCGTCCTACGAGCAGTACTTC. Filled out from reference TRBV7-2 and TRBJ2-7, the complete variable domain reads GAGVSQSPSNKVTEKGKDVELRCDPISGHTALYWYRQSLGQGLEFLIYFQGNSAPDKSGLPSDRFSAERTGGSVSTLTIQRTQQEDSAVYLCASSRFGQTSSYEQYFGPGTRLTVT.

This clonotype was detected ten times or more. The chain has TRBV7-2 and TRBJ2-1; TRBD1 agrees at 9 bases. The CDR3 loop spans 15 amino acids. Trimming removed 0 bases from V and 6 bases from J; junction bases left unmatched: 3. Germline V CDR1 and CDR2: SGHTA, FQGNSA. The CDR3 bases are TGTGCCAGCAGCTTAGCGGGACAGGGTTTCAATGAGCAGTTCTTC. Protein sequence: CASSLAGQGFNEQFF. Supplemented by reference TRBV7-2 and TRBJ2-1, the full variable domain reads GAGVSQSPSNKVTEKGKDVELRCDPISGHTALYWYRQSLGQGLEFLIYFQGNSAPDKSGLPSDRFSAERTGGSVSTLTIQRTQQEDSAVYLCASSLAGQGFNEQFFGPGTRLTVL.

This clonotype was counted ten times or more. This chain joins TRBV28 and TRBJ2-3; weak D call: TRBD2 (5 bases). Germline V gene data show CDR1 as MDHEN and CDR2 as SYDVKM. This CDR3 spans 14 amino acids. Between the trimmed V and J ends, which lost 2 bases and 2 bases, there was a span of 8 bases. CDR3 amino acids: CASSLPDFTDTQYF. CDR3 DNA sequence: TGTGCCAGCAGTTTACCGGACTTCACAGATACGCAGTATTTT.

The chain joins TRBV5-8 to TRBJ1-5; TRBD1 matches at 8 bases. Germline values: CDR1 SGHTS, CDR2 YDEGEE. The trim removed 5 bases at V and 0 bases at J, leaving 4 bases unmatched. The CDR3 contains 15 residues. This CDR3 reads CASSPGQASNQPQHF. The CDR3 DNA reads TGTGCCAGCAGTCCGGGACAGGCTAGCAATCAGCCCCAGCATTTT. The variable domain in full, with the rest retrieved from reference TRBV5-8 and TRBJ1-5, is EAGVTQSPTHLIKTRGQQATLRCSPISGHTSVYWYQQALGLGLQFLLWYDEGEERNRGNFPPRFSGRQFPNYSSELNVNALELEDSALYLCASSPGQASNQPQHFGDGTRLSIL.

This clonotype was counted many times. The chain employs TRBV27 and TRBJ2-7, with 10 bases aligning to TRBD2. The V gene's germline CDR1 is MNHEY and CDR2 SMNVEV (reference sequence). V lost 3 bases and J lost 6; bases outside the gene matches: 5. CDR3 size: 14 residues. CDR3 nucleotides: TGTGCCAGCAGTTTGAGTCTAGCGGGAGTCGAGCAGTACTTC. Residues: CASSLSLAGVEQYF.

This clonotype was seen ten or more times. This rearrangement joins TRBV3-1 to TRBJ2-5, with 10 nucleotides matching TRBD2. CDR1 and CDR2 from the germline V gene are LGHDT and YNNKEL (reference sequence). The CDR3 contains 18 residues. With 0 bases clipped from V and 1 base from J, the junction kept 8 bases outside the gene matches. The CDR3 spells CASSQDHSGRTLQETQYF. The CDR3, as DNA: TGTGCCAGCAGCCAAGATCATAGCGGGAGGACCCTCCAAGAGACCCAGTACTTC.

This chain joins TRBV30 and TRBJ2-1; D is uncertain. From germline, CDR1 is GTSNPN and CDR2 SVGIG (reference sequence). The CDR3 has 12 residues. Trimming pared 2 bases from V and 4 bases from J, leaving 6 bases between. The CDR3 spells CAWSTRYNEQFF. The DNA for the CDR3 is TGTGCCTGGAGTACACGGTACAATGAGCAGTTCTTC.

Details on this clonotype: A clone one base away is much larger, so this may be a read error. The V call is TRBV7-6, the J call TRBJ2-7; 11 bases agree with TRBD1. Germline assignment: CDR1 SGHVS and CDR2 FNYEAQ. The CDR3 consists of 14 residues. The CDR3 here is CASSRTGGSCEQYF. In DNA form, the CDR3 reads TGTGCCAGCAGCCGGACAGGGGGCTCCTGCGAGCAGTACTTC.

The CDR3 DNA follows: TGTGCCAGCAGCTTCCGTGGCGGCTCAGATACGCAGTATTTT. It yields the protein CASSFRGGSDTQYF. J is TRBJ2-3 and V is TRBV7-9; no clear D. CDR3 length equals 14 residues. Germline CDR1 and CDR2: SEHNR and FQNEAQ (reference sequence). Trimming cost V 3 bases and J 4 bases, with 11 bases left between them.

At least ten counts were recorded for this clonotype. The J gene is TRBJ1-4, the V gene TRBV7-9, with D possibly TRBD1 on 5 matching bases. The V and J ends lost 5 bases and 3 bases respectively, with 13 bases between them. Germline values: CDR1 SEHNR, CDR2 FQNEAQ (reference sequence). CDR3 length: 15 residues. The CDR3 is CASSPNRQPNEKLFF. The CDR3 DNA reads as TGTGCCAGCAGCCCAAACAGACAGCCTAATGAAAAACTGTTTTTT.

This clonotype was seen at least ten times. This chain joins TRBV6-1 and TRBJ1-6; D is undetermined. CDR3 length: 18 residues. CDR1 and CDR2 from the germline V gene are MNHNS and SASEGT. Trimming removed 4 bases at V and 4 bases at J, with 20 bases between. CDR3 nucleotide sequence: TGTGCCAGCAGTGTCGCGCCTCCGGCAGACACGTATAATTCACCCCTCCACTTT. Encoded protein: CASSVAPPADTYNSPLHF.

This clonotype came up many times. The genes are TRBV27 and TRBJ1-6; D unresolved. Germline loops: CDR1 MNHEY, CDR2 SMNVEV (reference sequence). The V gene lost 7 bases and the J gene lost 10 bases, with 8 bases spanning the gap. The CDR3 spans 11 residues. The CDR3 reads CASISPSPLHF. CDR3 coding DNA: TGTGCCAGCATCTCTCCCTCACCCCTCCACTTT.

This clonotype was counted once. This chain joins TRBV7-2 and TRBJ2-5, with no clear D. Trimming took 9 bases from V and 5 from J, leaving 10 bases between them. Germline CDR1 is SGHTA and CDR2 is FQGNSA. The CDR3 sequence is 11 residues long. Here the CDR3 reads CARSLWETQYF. The CDR3 DNA follows: TGTGCCAGAAGCCTGTGGGAGACCCAGTACTTC.

This clonotype was observed at least ten times. The V and J genes are TRBV7-2 and TRBJ1-2; 7 positions match TRBD1. The CDR3 spans 15 residues. Germline V gene sequence: CDR1 SGHTA, CDR2 FQGNSA. Unmatched junction bases numbered 10, after V lost 5 bases and J lost 4 bases. The chain's CDR3 is CASSPQTGRSYGYTF. CDR3 nucleotide sequence: TGTGCCAGCAGCCCCCAGACAGGGAGGAGCTATGGCTACACCTTC.

The table lists this clonotype with many counts. This CDR3 is CASSSSRRLAGAEQYF. The CDR3 nucleotides are TGTGCCAGCAGCAGCTCTAGACGGCTAGCGGGAGCCGAGCAGTACTTC. V is TRBV7-2 and J is TRBJ2-7, with 10 bases matching TRBD2. There are 16 residues in the CDR3. CDR1 is SGHTA, CDR2 FQGNSA, per germline. V lost 5 bases, J lost 6 bases, and 13 bases stayed unmatched.

This clonotype was counted a few times. The V and J genes are TRBV5-1 and TRBJ1-2; TRBD1 agrees at 8 bases. The V and J ends lost 0 bases and 8 bases, in that order; junction bases with no gene match: 6. The CDR3 spans 14 residues. Germline assignment: CDR1 SGHRS and CDR2 YFSETQ. The CDR3 sequence: CASSLGQGRRGYTF. For the CDR3, the DNA is TGCGCCAGCAGCTTGGGACAGGGGAGACGAGGCTACACCTTC.

There are a few counts of this clonotype. V usage is TRBV19 and J usage is TRBJ1-3; no firm D call. From germline, CDR1 is LNHDA and CDR2 SQIVND (reference sequence). The germline V and J ends were trimmed by 5 bases and 0 bases, with 23 bases remaining between them. The CDR3 contains 19 residues. The chain's CDR3 is CASSSGGSRPGGSGNTIYF. The DNA of the CDR3 is TGTGCCAGTAGTTCGGGCGGTAGTCGGCCAGGAGGCTCTGGAAACACCATATATTTT.

This clonotype was detected many times. The chain recombines TRBV6-1 with TRBJ2-5; perhaps TRBD1 as D (5 bases). The CDR3 is 14 residues long. V was trimmed by 6 bases and J by 5 bases, leaving 16 bases between them. Per germline, CDR1 MNHNS and CDR2 SASEGT. The CDR3, as DNA: TGTGCCAGCAGACGCACCCAGGGCCCCGAGACCCAGTACTTC. Translating it yields CASRRTQGPETQYF.